These 5 T cell receptor beta chains share one sample of origin, sequenced in a study of shared clonotypes between healthy human individuals. The assay was immunoSEQ multiplex PCR, and TCRdb's table has in-frame clones only and misses some. The sample consists of around 2,100,000 clones, less than 95% of them appearing once. The naive CD8 population came from CD45RO-negative cells selected for CCR7, without terminally differentiated effector memory CD45RA+ cells. Sequencing used naive CD8+ T cells sorted from blood. These receptors were obtained from a man in his late teens or twenties in good health.

The V and J genes are TRBV10-1 and TRBJ2-2; maybe TRBD2 (6 bases). Germline CDR1 WNHNN, CDR2 SYGVQD (reference sequence). The CDR3 has 16 amino acids. The V gene lost 3 bases and the J gene lost 4 bases, with 15 bases spanning the gap. The CDR3 sequence is CASSEGNSGATGELFF. CDR3 DNA: TGCGCCAGCAGTGAAGGTAATAGCGGAGCCACCGGGGAGCTGTTTTTT.

The chain uses TRBV7-8 and TRBJ2-3; no reliable D call. V was cut by 3 bases and J by 4 bases, with 8 bases left in between. The CDR3 has 13 amino acids. CDR1 and CDR2 (germline): SGHVS, FQNEAQ. The CDR3 DNA is TGTGCCAGCAGCTTTCTCGTAGCAGATACGCAGTATTTT. Translation: CASSFLVADTQYF.

CDR3 nucleotides: TGCAGCGCCTTAACGACAGGGGCCCGAGGTGGGGCCAACGTCCTGACTTTC. It encodes CSALTTGARGGANVLTF. The rearrangement links TRBV29-1 to TRBJ2-6, with 8 bases that match TRBD1. V lost 7 bases and J lost 3; bases outside the gene matches: 14. This CDR3 region has 17 residues. Per the germline V gene, CDR1 is SQVTM and CDR2 is ANQGSEA.

Note on this clone: One junction end does not reproduce the germline sequence, and a read error may be involved. The chain is built from TRBV6-5 and TRBJ1-3; no clear D gene. Germline V gene lookup returns CDR1 MNHEY and CDR2 SVGAGI. The CDR3 spans 11 residues. The CDR3 nucleotides read TGTGCCAGCAGTTCCTCCGGCGGAACGGATTTT. Its translation: CASSSSGGTDF.

The rearrangement links TRBV4-1 to TRBJ2-7; 11 bases fit TRBD1. There are 16 residues in the CDR3. V lost 5 bases to trimming and J lost 4 bases; unmatched junction nucleotides: 10. Germline CDR1 reads MGHRA; CDR2 reads YSYEKL. CDR3 amino acids: CASSIQGQGAAYEQYF. DNA for the CDR3: TGCGCCAGCAGCATCCAAGGACAGGGGGCTGCATACGAGCAGTACTTC.